This T cell receptor (beta chain) appears in the sequencing data of a study of T cell repertoires in cytomegalovirus infection. Study information: Both CMV infection and a matching HLA type were indicated by public TCR beta signatures.

Overall study results and limits: Frequencies of public TCR beta families were cumulated, and this identified carriers of CMV plus the relevant HLA. Predominance within the ex vivo response was attributable to HLA-C-restricted CMV-specific TCR beta clonotypes.

The CDR3 contains 12 residues. Germline lookup yields CDR1 MDHEN and CDR2 SYDVKM. V lost 3 bases and J lost 12, with 12 bases in between. Note on this clonotype: Antigen specificity is unknown.

Each CDR3 protein gets one entry after TCRdb re-called the reads with MiXCR. The data show around 250,000 distinct CDR3 sequences, 17% seen once. The V call is TRBV28, the J call TRBJ2-1; D call uncertain. Source material: CD8+ T cells from PBMCs. The sequence came from a human donor in good health (CMV status not recorded). Some clones in this sample may be carry-over from other donors' samples. CDR3 region: CASSFSISSQFF. The CDR3 DNA sequence: TGTGCCAGCAGTTTTTCGATTTCGTCGCAGTTCTTC. The whole variable domain, remainder taken from reference TRBV28 and TRBJ2-1, is DVKVTQSSRYLVKRTGEKVFLECVQDMDHENMFWYRQDPGLGLRLIYFSYDVKMKEKGDIPEGYSVSREKKERFSLILESASTNQTSMYLCASSFSISSQFFGPGTRLTVL.